This T cell receptor beta chain was retrieved from a study of Ad26.COV2.S vaccination and SARS-CoV-2 variants. About the research overall: COV1001, an Ad26.COV2.S trial, supplied this vaccine-arm donor. Study results and caveats: Vaccine and placebo recipients had similar non-spike TCR breadth.

Treatment meaning: around 19 received Ad26.COV2.S at low or high dose, single or two shots; about five received placebo; per-sample allocation not given. After the first vaccine or placebo injection, samples were drawn on day 63. Assay: immunoSEQ multiplex PCR; the TCRdb copy retains only in-frame clones and omits some. The sample lists some 320,000 clones, 85% occurring once. Concerning this clone itself: Antigen: not known.

The clonotype was recovered from a person between 18 and 65 years old who received the Ad26.COV2.S COVID-19 vaccine or a placebo. This material consisted of peripheral blood, taken in a trial of Ad26.COV2.S vaccine versus placebo.

CDR3 residues: CASSPPGLAGGRKQYF. DNA for the CDR3: TGTGCCAGCAGTCCCCCCGGACTAGCGGGGGGGCGGAAGCAGTACTTC. The gene calls are TRBV28 and TRBJ2-7; TRBD2 matches 15 bases. Germline assignment: CDR1 MDHEN and CDR2 SYDVKM. V gave up 5 bases and J gave up 8 bases; unmatched junction bases: 10. The CDR3 has 16 amino acids.